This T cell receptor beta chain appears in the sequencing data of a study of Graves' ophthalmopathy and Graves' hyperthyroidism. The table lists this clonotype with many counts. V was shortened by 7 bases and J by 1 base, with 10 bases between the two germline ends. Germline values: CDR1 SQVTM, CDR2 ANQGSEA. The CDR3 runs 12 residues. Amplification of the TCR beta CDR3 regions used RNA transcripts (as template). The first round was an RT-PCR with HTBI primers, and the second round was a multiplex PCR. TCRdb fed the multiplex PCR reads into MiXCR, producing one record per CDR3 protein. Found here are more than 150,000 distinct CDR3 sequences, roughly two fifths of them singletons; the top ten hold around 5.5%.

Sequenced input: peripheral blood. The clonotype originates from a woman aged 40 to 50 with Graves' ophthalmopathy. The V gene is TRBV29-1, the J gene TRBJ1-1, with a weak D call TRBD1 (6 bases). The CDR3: CSASTGNTEAFF. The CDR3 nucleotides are TGCAGCGCCTCGACAGGGAACACTGAAGCTTTCTTT.